The 19 T cell receptor beta chains listed next were all sequenced from one sample in a study of cytotoxic CD8 clonotypes in ibrutinib-treated CLL. Assay: immunoSEQ multiplex PCR; the TCRdb copy retains only in-frame clones and omits some. Here the sample spans 270,000 or so clones, approximately 76% being singletons. The input for sequencing was PBMCs, taken at disease progression, from a patient treated with ibrutinib. The receptors originated from a human donor with chronic lymphocytic leukemia.

The chain recombines TRBV7-8 with TRBJ1-1; no clear D. The CDR3 contains 13 residues. The V gene lost 5 bases and the J gene lost 1 base, with 8 bases spanning the gap. CDR1 SGHVS and CDR2 FQNEAQ come from the germline V gene. In DNA, the CDR3 is TGTGCCAGCAGCCTCGGTTGGAACACTGAAGCTTTCTTT. This codes for CASSLGWNTEAFF.

The chain uses TRBV9 and TRBJ1-1; D call uncertain. The CDR3 consists of 14 residues. Germline V gives CDR1 SGDLS, CDR2 YYNGEE. Trimming removed 4 bases at V and 2 bases at J, with 12 bases between. As DNA, the CDR3 is TGTGCCAGCAGCAAAGGATGGATAAACACTGAAGCTTTCTTT. Its translation: CASSKGWINTEAFF.

In its sample, this clone was seen a few times. The V gene is TRBV4-1, the J gene TRBJ1-1, with D unresolved. Germline CDR1 is MGHRA and CDR2 is YSYEKL. The CDR3 is 12 amino acids. Trimming left V 3 bases short and J 6 bases short, with 8 bases between. CDR3: CASSQGQAEAFF. CDR3 DNA: TGCGCCAGCAGCCAGGGCCAGGCTGAAGCTTTCTTT.

Note on this clone: Additional DNA sequences in this sample encode the identical CDR3. The gene calls are TRBV27 and TRBJ1-1, with D perhaps TRBD1 (6 bases). With 3 bases removed from V and 1 base from J, the gap between germline ends came to 9 bases. There are 14 residues in the CDR3. In germline, CDR1 is MNHEY, CDR2 SMNVEV (reference sequence). The CDR3 nucleotides read TGTGCCAGCAGTTTCAGGGGCCAGAACACTGAAGCTTTCTTT. This codes for CASSFRGQNTEAFF.

V and J are TRBV18 and TRBJ2-6; D gene ambiguous. Germline CDR1 and CDR2: KGHSH and LQKENI. With 3 bases removed from V and 0 bases from J, the gap between germline ends came to 9 bases. CDR3 length equals 16 residues. The CDR3 nucleotides are TGTGCCAGCTCACCGAACCTTAGCTCTGGGGCCAACGTCCTGACTTTC. Its protein is CASSPNLSSGANVLTF.

The genes are TRBV7-2 and TRBJ2-1; unclear D gene. V was trimmed by 6 bases and J by 6 bases, leaving 27 bases between them. The CDR3 spans 18 residues. The germline gives CDR1 SGHTA, CDR2 FQGNSA. CDR3 nucleotide sequence: TGTGCCAGCAGTTCTATAAACGGAGCCTTTCATAGGTCCAATGAGCAGTTCTTC. This translates into CASSSINGAFHRSNEQFF.

The V gene is TRBV11-2, the J gene TRBJ2-3, with a tentative D call TRBD2 (6 bases). Germline assignment: CDR1 SGHAT and CDR2 FQNNGV. V was clipped by 0 bases and J by 2 bases, with 9 bases between them. This CDR3 contains 15 residues. CDR3 in amino acids: CASSLDGTLTDTQYF. The CDR3 nucleotides are TGTGCCAGCAGCTTAGATGGGACTCTCACAGATACGCAGTATTTT.

J is TRBJ2-7 and V is TRBV15; D gene ambiguous. CDR3 length equals 16 residues. V lost 0 bases and J lost 2, with 14 bases in between. The germline V gene has CDR1 LNHNV and CDR2 YYDKDF (reference sequence). The CDR3 loop is CATSRDPAYSAYEQYF. The DNA of the CDR3 is TGTGCCACCAGCAGAGATCCCGCCTACAGCGCCTACGAGCAGTACTTC. The variable domain in full, with the rest retrieved from reference TRBV15 and TRBJ2-7, is DAMVIQNPRYQVTQFGKPVTLSCSQTLNHNVMYWYQQKSSQAPKLLFHYYDKDFNNEADTPDNFQSRRPNTSFCFLDIRSPGLGDTAMYLCATSRDPAYSAYEQYFGPGTRLTVT.

J is TRBJ2-5 and V is TRBV11-1; D could derive from TRBD1 or TRBD2 (5 bases each). CDR3 size: 15 residues. Germline V gene data show CDR1 as SGHAT and CDR2 as FQDESV (reference sequence). Trimming shortened V by 7 bases and J by 5 bases, and 20 bases separated the two germline ends. As DNA, the CDR3 is TGTGCCAGCACCACGGGACCTACCGGGTCCGAGACCCAGTACTTC. This translates into CASTTGPTGSETQYF.

This clone showed up just once. The chain combines TRBV6-1 with TRBJ2-3, with D perhaps matching TRBD1 or TRBD2 (5 bases each). Germline V gives CDR1 MNHNS, CDR2 SASEGT. The CDR3 totals 13 residues. The V and J ends lost 3 bases and 4 bases respectively, with 8 bases between them. The CDR3 loop reads CASSEVGADTQYF. CDR3 in DNA: TGTGCCAGCAGTGAGGTGGGGGCAGATACGCAGTATTTT.

The chain has TRBV9 and TRBJ2-5; no clear D gene. Trimming took off 1 base at V and 3 bases at J, with 13 bases between the two ends. The germline V gene encodes CDR1 SGDLS and CDR2 YYNGEE. CDR3 length equals 15 residues. CDR3 loop: CASSVYPRAEETQYF. As DNA, the CDR3 is TGTGCCAGCAGCGTATACCCCCGGGCAGAAGAGACCCAGTACTTC.

The DNA of the CDR3 is TGTGCCAGCAGTGCCACCGACGCCCACAGGGGGCTTCCCTATGGCTACACCTTC. Amino acid sequence: CASSATDAHRGLPYGYTF. The chain links TRBV2 to TRBJ1-2, with TRBD1 identical over 9 bases. The germline V gene has CDR1 SNHLY and CDR2 FYNNEI. J was trimmed by 4 bases and V by 4 bases; bases with no gene match: 16. The CDR3 has 18 amino acids.

The chain joins TRBV7-8 to TRBJ2-2; D might be TRBD1 or TRBD2, each matching 5 bases. V lost 6 bases and J 0 bases, leaving 11 bases between the germline ends. This CDR3 is built from 15 residues. Germline assignment: CDR1 SGHVS and CDR2 FQNEAQ. CDR3 DNA sequence: TGTGCCAGCAGGTCCGGGACCACGAACACCGGGGAGCTGTTTTTT. Residues: CASRSGTTNTGELFF.

The rearrangement links TRBV4-1 to TRBJ2-3, with D maybe TRBD2 (5 bases). V lost 4 bases to trimming and J lost 3 bases, with 14 bases between them. Germline lookup yields CDR1 MGHRA and CDR2 YSYEKL. The CDR3 is 15 residues long. CDR3 sequence reads: CASSRTYLGTDTQYF. DNA for the CDR3: TGCGCCAGCAGCCGGACTTACTTGGGGACAGATACGCAGTATTTT.

The chain recombines TRBV11-2 with TRBJ2-7; possibly TRBD2 for D (5 bases). Germline V gene sequence: CDR1 SGHAT, CDR2 FQNNGV. V was trimmed by 2 bases and J by 6 bases, leaving 11 bases between them. This CDR3 comprises 13 residues. The CDR3 protein is CASSLLTRGEQYF. Here the CDR3 DNA reads TGTGCCAGCAGCTTACTTACACGGGGCGAGCAGTACTTC.

The rearrangement joins TRBV10-3 to TRBJ1-2, with 8 bases identical to TRBD1. Germline CDR1 ENHRY, CDR2 SYGVKD. The CDR3 runs to 17 residues. V lost 0 bases, J lost 5 bases, and 11 bases stayed unmatched. CDR3 sequence reads: CAISESRERTGHYGYTF. In DNA, the CDR3 is TGTGCCATCAGTGAGTCACGAGAGAGGACAGGGCATTATGGCTACACCTTC.

This clone was counted a few times. This rearrangement joins TRBV2 to TRBJ2-6; D not resolved. Germline CDR1 reads SNHLY; CDR2 reads FYNNEI. V was shortened by 3 bases and J by 0 bases, with 12 bases between the two germline ends. This CDR3 region has 17 residues. CDR3 coding DNA: TGTGCCAGCAGTGACTTCGACGGATACTCTGGGGCCAACGTCCTGACTTTC. Its translation: CASSDFDGYSGANVLTF.

The chain joins TRBV4-1 to TRBJ2-7; possibly TRBD1 for D (6 bases). The ends were cut back, 3 bases at V and 5 bases at J, with 11 bases in the middle. Germline V gives CDR1 MGHRA, CDR2 YSYEKL. CDR3 size: 13 residues. The CDR3 bases are TGCGCCAGCAGCCAGGCCACAGGGAACGAGCAGTACTTC. It codes for CASSQATGNEQYF.

The J gene is TRBJ2-5, the V gene TRBV28; D gene unclear. This CDR3 comprises 13 residues. In germline, CDR1 is MDHEN, CDR2 SYDVKM. V was shortened by 8 bases and J by 5 bases, with 15 bases between the two germline ends. The CDR3 region is CASDSANLETQYF. The CDR3, as DNA: TGTGCCAGCGACTCAGCCAACCTCGAGACCCAGTACTTC. The full variable domain, with the rest looked up from reference TRBV28 and TRBJ2-5, is DVKVTQSSRYLVKRTGEKVFLECVQDMDHENMFWYRQDPGLGLRLIYFSYDVKMKEKGDIPEGYSVSREKKERFSLILESASTNQTSMYLCASDSANLETQYFGPGTRLLVL.